This is a list of T cell receptor beta chains from one sample in a study of blood T cell repertoires in COVID-19. Measured with immunoSEQ multiplex PCR; TCRdb has only the in-frame clones, and not every one. This table holds approximately 250,000 clones, 70% to 90% found once. What was sequenced was peripheral blood. These receptors were taken from a man in his sixties who had recovered from COVID-19. The CDR3 runs from the conserved cysteine through the conserved F or W. A D gene is named only where the DNA matches it firmly. Some rows have no size entry. The others give once, few or many, or a class for an expanded clone.

d_call	j_call	v_call	clone_size	cdr3_aa	cdr3_nt
NA	TRBJ2-5	TRBV6-1	few	CASSESRRETQYF	TGTGCCAGCAGTGAATCCCGTAGAGAGACCCAGTACTTC
NA	TRBJ2-3	TRBV9	once	CASSYQGFPDTQYF	TGTGCCAGCAGCTATCAGGGGTTCCCAGATACGCAGTATTTT
NA	TRBJ1-1	TRBV18	NA	CASSPSGQNTEAFF	TGTGCCAGCTCACCTTCGGGACAGAACACTGAAGCTTTCTTT
NA	TRBJ1-5	TRBV15	few	CATSRDRHSNQPQHF	TGTGCCACCAGCAGAGACAGACATAGCAATCAGCCCCAGCATTTT
NA	TRBJ2-1	TRBV2	NA	CATQPLVNEQFF	TGTGCCACCCAGCCTCTAGTAAATGAGCAGTTCTTC
NA	TRBJ2-5	TRBV6-2/TRBV6-3	NA	CASSYSNGGTQYF	TGTGCCAGCAGTTACTCGAACGGGGGGACCCAGTACTTC
TRBD2	TRBJ2-7	TRBV7-9	NA	CASSPKSGREKYEQYF	TGTGCCAGCAGCCCAAAAAGCGGGAGGGAGAAATACGAGCAGTACTTC
TRBD2	TRBJ2-7	TRBV29-1	NA	CSVRRGRDDEQYF	TGCAGCGTACGCCGGGGGAGGGACGACGAGCAGTACTTC
NA	TRBJ1-3	TRBV9	NA	CASSVAGSGNTIYF	TGTGCCAGCAGCGTAGCAGGGTCTGGAAACACCATATATTTT
TRBD2	TRBJ2-1	TRBV19	NA	CASSTPGLAGGHGNEQFF	TGTGCCAGTAGTACCCCGGGACTAGCGGGAGGGCATGGGAATGAGCAGTTCTTC
TRBD2	TRBJ2-1	TRBV6-1	NA	CASSASGSGRWNEQFF	TGTGCCAGCAGTGCTTCCGGGAGCGGGAGATGGAATGAGCAGTTCTTC
TRBD1	TRBJ1-2	TRBV5-1	NA	CASSPTGTGFPFWGYTF	TGCGCCAGCAGCCCCACGGGGACAGGCTTCCCCTTCTGGGGCTACACCTTC
NA	TRBJ2-1	TRBV18	NA	CASSQDYLNEQFF	TGTGCCAGCTCACAGGACTACCTCAATGAGCAGTTCTTC
NA	TRBJ1-6	TRBV2	NA	CASSDRDTPLHF	TGTGCCAGCAGTGACCGGGACACTCCCCTCCACTTT
NA	TRBJ2-1	TRBV3-1/TRBV3-2	NA	CASSQRAGAYNEQFF	TGTGCCAGCAGCCAACGCGCAGGGGCCTACAATGAGCAGTTCTTC
NA	TRBJ2-5	TRBV6-1	NA	CASSEAAGSTETQYF	TGTGCCAGCAGTGAAGCTGCGGGAAGCACAGAGACCCAGTACTTC
NA	TRBJ2-1	TRBV6-5	NA	CAGDSGSYNEQFF	TGTGCCGGCGACAGCGGGTCCTACAATGAGCAGTTCTTC
NA	TRBJ1-1	TRBV24-1	NA	CATSDLTNTEAFF	TGTGCCACCAGTGATTTGACAAACACTGAAGCTTTCTTT
NA	TRBJ1-5	TRBV6-2/TRBV6-3	once	CASSYQDNQPQHF	TGTGCCAGCAGTTACCAGGACAATCAGCCCCAGCATTTT
TRBD1	TRBJ2-2	TRBV2	NA	CASTRDRASGSTGELFF	TGTGCCAGCACCCGGGACAGAGCCTCTGGTAGCACCGGGGAGCTGTTTTTT
TRBD1	TRBJ1-2	TRBV3-1/TRBV3-2	few	CASSPNTGGNGYTF	TGTGCCAGCAGCCCAAATACAGGGGGCAATGGCTACACCTTC
NA	TRBJ2-3	TRBV5-1	NA	CASSYNPGQGTDTQYF	TGCGCCAGCAGCTACAACCCGGGACAAGGCACAGATACGCAGTATTTT
NA	TRBJ1-6	TRBV21-1	NA	CASSNIGDTYNSPLHF	TGTGCCAGCAGCAATATAGGGGACACCTATAATTCACCCCTCCACTTT
NA	TRBJ2-7	TRBV2	NA	CASSESRQTYEQYF	TGTGCCAGCAGTGAGTCCAGGCAAACCTACGAGCAGTACTTC
NA	TRBJ1-5	TRBV5-1	NA	CASSLDRNKNQPQHF	TGCGCCAGCAGTTTGGACAGAAATAAGAATCAGCCCCAGCATTTT
NA	TRBJ2-6	TRBV19	NA	CASSILGGSGANVLTF	TGTGCCAGTAGTATTCTCGGAGGCTCTGGGGCCAACGTCCTGACTTTC
NA	TRBJ2-2	TRBV19	NA	CASSIVGGGDGELFF	TGTGCCAGTAGTATAGTGGGGGGAGGCGACGGGGAGCTGTTTTTT